This T cell receptor beta chain is from a study of monozygotic twins with inflammatory bowel disease. Looked up from germline, CDR1 is SGHTA and CDR2 is FQGNSA. This CDR3 spans 14 amino acids. Reanalyzing the 5' RACE reads, TCRdb keeps one entry per CDR3 protein, without DNA. The record lists about 300,000 distinct CDR3 sequences, of which the ten most abundant hold 5.5% to 6.5%. The chain joins TRBV7-2 to TRBJ2-7. Sequenced input: blood. The sequence was obtained from a human donor with ulcerative colitis or Crohn's disease, or a healthy co-twin of an affected twin (not recorded which). This chain's CDR3 is CASSFEWRTYEQYF. Combining the CDR3 with reference TRBV7-2 and TRBJ2-7 gives the whole variable domain GAGVSQSPSNKVTEKGKDVELRCDPISGHTALYWYRQSLGQGLEFLIYFQGNSAPDKSGLPSDRFSAERTGGSVSTLTIQRTQQEDSAVYLCASSFEWRTYEQYFGPGTRLTVT.